These 22 T cell receptor beta chains share one sample of origin, sequenced in a study of blood T cell repertoires in COVID-19. Assay used: immunoSEQ multiplex PCR; TCRdb lists only in-frame clones, some missing. Of under 200,000 clones in the sample, around 87% are singletons; the top ten hold around 2.6%. Sequencing was carried out using peripheral blood. These TCRs come from a man between 40 and 49 years old with active or convalescent COVID-19.

The rearrangement uses TRBV30 and TRBJ2-7; tentative D call: TRBD2 (6 bases). CDR3 length: 14 amino acids. V dropped 5 bases and J dropped 7 bases, with 21 bases sitting between them. Germline values: CDR1 GTSNPN, CDR2 SVGIG (reference sequence). The CDR3 bases are TGTGCCTGGTCCTGGCTCCCGACCGGGGGAGAGCAGTACTTC. Protein sequence: CAWSWLPTGGEQYF.

V and J are TRBV5-4 and TRBJ1-4; maybe TRBD1 (5 bases). Looked up from germline, CDR1 is SGHNT and CDR2 is YYREEE (reference sequence). CDR3 size: 13 residues. The V end lost 0 bases, the J end lost 8 bases, and 8 bases lay between the germline ends. The CDR3 DNA reads as TGTGCCAGCAGCTTGGGGGGGGAAGAAAAACTGTTTTTT. This gives the protein CASSLGGEEKLFF.

The chain couples TRBV6-1 to TRBJ1-5, with a possible D match to TRBD1 (5 bases). CDR3 length equals 15 residues. Trimming stripped 3 bases from V and 6 bases from J, with 15 bases between. The germline CDR1 and CDR2 sequences are MNHNS and SASEGT. CDR3 DNA sequence: TGTGCCAGCAGTGAGGACATCGCGGAAATTCAGCCCCAGCATTTT. It translates to CASSEDIAEIQPQHF.

The rearrangement uses TRBV5-1 and TRBJ1-1; D is ambiguous. Germline values: CDR1 SGHRS, CDR2 YFSETQ. This CDR3 is built from 15 residues. The V end was cut by 4 bases, the J end by 2 bases, with 15 bases between. The CDR3 coding sequence is TGCGCCAGCAGCGCAGAATCCAAACTAAACACTGAAGCTTTCTTT. It yields the protein CASSAESKLNTEAFF.

The CDR3 coding sequence is TGTGCCAGCAGCTCATTATCAGGGGACCAGAGCAAACTGTTTTTT. It translates to CASSSLSGDQSKLFF. The chain combines TRBV11-2 with TRBJ1-4, with D possibly being TRBD1 (6 bases). Germline V gene data show CDR1 as SGHAT and CDR2 as FQNNGV. This CDR3 contains 15 residues. The germline V and J ends were trimmed by 4 bases and 11 bases, with 20 bases remaining between them. Variable domain in full (rest from reference TRBV11-2 and TRBJ1-4): EAGVAQSPRYKIIEKRQSVAFWCNPISGHATLYWYQQILGQGPKLLIQFQNNGVVDDSQLPKDRFSAERLKGVDSTLKIQPAKLEDSAVYLCASSSLSGDQSKLFFGSGTQLSVL.

The chain couples TRBV10-3 to TRBJ1-6; possibly TRBD1 for D (6 bases). CDR3 length: 17 residues. Germline V gene data show CDR1 as ENHRY and CDR2 as SYGVKD. V lost 3 bases and J lost 7, with 19 bases in between. The CDR3 protein is CAISDLGRDTGNSPLHF. For the CDR3, the DNA is TGTGCCATCAGTGACCTCGGCAGGGACACAGGGAATTCACCCCTCCACTTT.

The chain uses TRBV16 and TRBJ2-7; D remains ambiguous. This CDR3 spans 12 amino acids. V was shortened by 2 bases and J by 12 bases, with 14 bases between the two germline ends. Germline CDR1 and CDR2: KGHSY and FQNENV. CDR3 amino acids: CASSQENRNRYF. The CDR3 DNA reads TGTGCCAGCAGCCAAGAGAACCGAAACCGGTACTTC.

The chain employs TRBV6-5 and TRBJ2-3; weak D call: TRBD1 (5 bases). Germline V gene data show CDR1 as MNHEY and CDR2 as SVGAGI. CDR3 length equals 15 residues. Trimming left V 7 bases short and J 0 bases short, with 14 bases between. The CDR3 DNA follows: TGTGCCAGCACGTACAGGTTATCTAGCACAGATACGCAGTATTTT. Residues: CASTYRLSSTDTQYF.

The chain combines TRBV6-5 with TRBJ2-2; 8 positions match TRBD2. The J segment lost 0 bases and the V segment lost 8 bases, leaving 2 bases of the junction unmatched. The germline V gene has CDR1 MNHEY and CDR2 SVGAGI. This CDR3 has 14 residues. CDR3 sequence reads: CASAGGTNTGELFF. The CDR3 DNA is TGTGCCAGCGCGGGGGGAACGAACACCGGGGAGCTGTTTTTT.

This clone has just one count. The chain employs TRBV28 and TRBJ2-7; unclear D gene. CDR1 is MDHEN, CDR2 SYDVKM, per germline. The CDR3 loop spans 13 amino acids. The germline V and J ends were trimmed by 6 bases and 3 bases, with 12 bases remaining between them. The CDR3, as DNA: TGTGCCAGCAGGACGGCTAGTAACTACGAGCAGTACTTC. This sequence encodes CASRTASNYEQYF.

This clone was seen just once. The chain is built from TRBV5-1 and TRBJ2-5; D may be TRBD1 (7 bases). The V gene's germline CDR1 is SGHRS and CDR2 YFSETQ. V lost 4 bases to trimming and J lost 3 bases, with 13 bases between them. This CDR3 has 14 residues. CDR3 region: CASSAGQPKETQYF. Here the CDR3 DNA reads TGCGCCAGCAGCGCGGGACAGCCTAAAGAGACCCAGTACTTC.

The rearrangement joins TRBV24-1 to TRBJ1-3, with D possibly being TRBD1 (5 bases). The V end lost 4 bases, the J end lost 2 bases, and 11 bases lay between the germline ends. In germline, CDR1 is KGHDR, CDR2 SFDVKD. There are 15 residues in the CDR3. The CDR3, as DNA: TGTGCCACCAGTGACACCATGGGGCCTGGAAACACCATATATTTT. Its translation: CATSDTMGPGNTIYF.

About this clone itself: Other DNA variants within this sample encode the same CDR3. This chain connects TRBV7-3 to TRBJ1-1; 8 nucleotides match TRBD1. Looked up from germline, CDR1 is SGHTA and CDR2 is FQGTGA. The CDR3 runs to 13 residues. With V trimmed by 3 bases and J by 5 bases, 2 bases remained unmatched. The CDR3 bases are TGTGCCAGCAGCTTGGACAGGGAAACTGAAGCTTTCTTT. Protein product: CASSLDRETEAFF.

The V call is TRBV18, the J call TRBJ1-1; 7 bases line up with TRBD1. CDR1 and CDR2 (germline): KGHSH, LQKENI. The CDR3 runs to 13 residues. J lost 5 bases, V lost 5 bases, and 5 bases had no gene match. This chain's CDR3 is CASSDREGTEAFF. The CDR3 DNA sequence: TGTGCCAGCTCAGACAGGGAAGGGACTGAAGCTTTCTTT.

This clone was detected once. This chain connects TRBV9 to TRBJ2-7; 7 bases agree with TRBD2. The germline V gene has CDR1 SGDLS and CDR2 YYNGEE. V was clipped by 3 bases and J by 6 bases; unmatched bases: 9. CDR3 size: 14 residues. CDR3 in amino acids: CASSAGRGEIEQYF. The CDR3 coding sequence is TGTGCCAGCAGCGCCGGCCGGGGGGAAATCGAGCAGTACTTC.

This chain links TRBV10-1 with TRBJ2-3; TRBD2 aligns across 12 bases. Germline CDR1 is WNHNN and CDR2 is SYGVQD (reference sequence). This CDR3 region has 15 residues. The V gene end was trimmed by 2 bases and the J gene end by 4 bases; junction bases not matched to a gene: 1. CDR3 DNA sequence: TGCGCCAGCAGTGAGCGACTAGCGGGGGCAGATACGCAGTATTTT. Amino acids: CASSERLAGADTQYF.

V and J are TRBV25-1 and TRBJ1-1; perhaps TRBD1 as D (5 bases). CDR1 and CDR2 from the germline V gene are MGHDK and SYGVNS. This CDR3 has 12 amino acids. The V gene lost 6 bases and the J gene lost 5 bases, with 10 bases spanning the gap. CDR3 sequence reads: CASRGRMTEAFF. The CDR3 coding sequence is TGTGCCAGCAGGGGGCGGATGACTGAAGCTTTCTTT.

The V gene is TRBV5-1, the J gene TRBJ2-5; D not resolved. CDR1 is SGHRS, CDR2 YFSETQ, per germline. V was pared by 2 bases and J by 2 bases, with 10 bases between. The CDR3 contains 14 residues. The CDR3 DNA sequence: TGCGCCAGCAGCTTAGCCGAGACTCAAGAGACCCAGTACTTC. The encoded protein is CASSLAETQETQYF.

This chain connects TRBV18 to TRBJ2-7, with D perhaps matching TRBD1 (5 bases). V lost 2 bases, J lost 5 bases, and 13 bases lay in between. The germline gives CDR1 KGHSH, CDR2 LQKENI. The CDR3 consists of 14 residues. This CDR3 reads CASSPSRVRNEQYF. The CDR3 DNA reads TGTGCCAGCTCACCATCCAGGGTTAGGAACGAGCAGTACTTC.

V gene TRBV6-5 combines with J gene TRBJ2-1; possibly TRBD1 for D (6 bases). Germline CDR1 is MNHEY and CDR2 is SVGAGI. Trimming stripped 2 bases from V and 2 bases from J, with 7 bases between. CDR3 size: 14 residues. The CDR3 loop reads CASSYAGAYNEQFF. In nucleotides, the CDR3 is TGTGCCAGCAGTTACGCAGGGGCCTACAATGAGCAGTTCTTC.

This clone was found once. The chain carries TRBV18 and TRBJ2-7; 10 bases fit TRBD2. CDR3 length: 17 residues. From germline, CDR1 is KGHSH and CDR2 LQKENI. V lost 0 bases and J lost 3; bases outside the gene matches: 8. DNA for the CDR3: TGTGCCAGCTCACCACCGGGGTCGCTAGCGGGGGACTACGAGCAGTACTTC. Translating it yields CASSPPGSLAGDYEQYF. The entire variable domain, with the rest obtained from reference TRBV18 and TRBJ2-7, is as follows: NAGVMQNPRHLVRRRGQEARLRCSPMKGHSHVYWYRQLPEEGLKFMVYLQKENIIDESGMPKERFSAEFPKEGPSILRIQQVVRGDSAAYFCASSPPGSLAGDYEQYFGPGTRLTVT.

J is TRBJ1-3 and V is TRBV29-1, with 7 bases matching TRBD1. Unmatched junction bases numbered 5, after V lost 7 bases and J lost 2 bases. Germline V gene lookup returns CDR1 SQVTM and CDR2 ANQGSEA. CDR3 length equals 13 residues. CDR3 sequence (DNA): TGCAGCGCCTCGACAGGGACTGGAAACACCATATATTTT. Its translation: CSASTGTGNTIYF. Together with reference TRBV29-1 and TRBJ1-3, the CDR3 gives the full variable domain: SAVISQKPSRDICQRGTSLTIQCQVDSQVTMMFWYRQQPGQSLTLIATANQGSEATYESGFVIDKFPISRPNLTFSTLTVSNMSPEDSSIYLCSASTGTGNTIYFGEGSWLTVV.